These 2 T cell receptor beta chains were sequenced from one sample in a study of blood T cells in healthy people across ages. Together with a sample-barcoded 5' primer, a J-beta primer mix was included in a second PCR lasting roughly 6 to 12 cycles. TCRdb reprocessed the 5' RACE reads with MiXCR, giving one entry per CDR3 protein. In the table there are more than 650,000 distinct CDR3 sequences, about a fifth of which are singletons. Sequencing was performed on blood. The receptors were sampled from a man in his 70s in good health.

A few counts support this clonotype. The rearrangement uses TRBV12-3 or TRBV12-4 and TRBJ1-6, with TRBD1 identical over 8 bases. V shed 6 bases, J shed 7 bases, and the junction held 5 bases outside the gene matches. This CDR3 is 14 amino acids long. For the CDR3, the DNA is TGTGCCAGCAGCGTCACAGGGGGAAATTCACCCCTCCACTTT. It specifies CASSVTGGNSPLHF.

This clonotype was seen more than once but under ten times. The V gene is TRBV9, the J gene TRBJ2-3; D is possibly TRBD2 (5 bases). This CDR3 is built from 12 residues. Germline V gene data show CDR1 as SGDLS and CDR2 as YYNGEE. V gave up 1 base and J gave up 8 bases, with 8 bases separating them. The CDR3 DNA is TGTGCCAGCAGCGTAATAGAGGGTACGCAGTATTTT. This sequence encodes CASSVIEGTQYF.